A single sample gave rise to the 21 T cell receptor beta chains below, sequenced in a study of blood T cell repertoires in COVID-19. Only in-frame clones appear in the TCRdb table, and some are missing; sequencing was by immunoSEQ multiplex PCR. The sample shows fewer than 200,000 clones, approximately 84% of them seen only once. Sequenced material: peripheral blood. The receptor set was obtained from a woman aged 50 to 60 with COVID-19, enrolled during active disease.

CDR3 in DNA: TGTGCCAGCAGTCCGGGACTAGCGGGGGCCTCGGAGCAGTTCTTC. Translation gives CASSPGLAGASEQFF. V gene TRBV27 combines with J gene TRBJ2-1; TRBD2 matches at 14 bases. The germline V gene encodes CDR1 MNHEY and CDR2 SMNVEV (reference sequence). Trimming took 5 bases from V and 10 from J; bases not matched to a gene: 7. The CDR3 has 15 residues.

The chain is built from TRBV3-1 (or the pseudogene TRBV3-2) and TRBJ2-5; 9 nucleotides align to TRBD1. Looked up from germline, CDR1 is LGHDT and CDR2 is YNNKEL (reference sequence). This CDR3 has 16 amino acids. The V and J ends lost 2 bases and 5 bases, in that order; junction bases with no gene match: 9. CDR3 loop: CASSQPGTGISETQYF. CDR3 sequence (DNA): TGTGCCAGCAGCCAACCCGGGACAGGGATCAGCGAGACCCAGTACTTC.

The chain employs TRBV13 and TRBJ1-3; a possible D gene is TRBD1 (5 bases). Germline-derived CDR1 and CDR2 are PRHDT and FYEKMQ (reference sequence). This CDR3 spans 15 amino acids. The germline V and J ends were trimmed by 5 bases and 5 bases, with 16 bases remaining between them. CDR3 amino acids: CASSPPDSPRNTIYF. The DNA for the CDR3 is TGTGCCAGCAGCCCCCCAGACAGCCCTCGAAACACCATATATTTT.

The V call is TRBV24-1, the J call TRBJ1-2; TRBD1 aligns across 7 bases. The CDR3 consists of 14 residues. Germline CDR1 reads KGHDR; CDR2 reads SFDVKD. With V trimmed by 4 bases and J by 2 bases, 3 bases remained unmatched. The DNA of the CDR3 is TGTGCCACCAGTGAGCCGGACAGGAACTATGGCTACACCTTC. This sequence encodes CATSEPDRNYGYTF.

The CDR3 is CASSQASGAYEQYF. The CDR3 region has the DNA TGCGCCAGCAGCCAAGCTAGCGGGGCCTACGAGCAGTACTTC. This rearrangement joins TRBV4-1 to TRBJ2-7, with TRBD2 matching over 9 bases. J gave up 2 bases and V 1 base, and 0 bases lay outside the gene matches. The CDR3 is 14 residues long. Germline assignment: CDR1 MGHRA and CDR2 YSYEKL.

This clone was recorded once. The chain has TRBV6-4 and TRBJ2-2; possibly TRBD2 for D (5 bases). Per germline, CDR1 MRHNA and CDR2 SNTAGT. V shed 0 bases and J shed 7 bases, with 6 bases lying between them. The CDR3 is made up of 13 amino acids. The CDR3 reads CASSDSRVGELFF. CDR3 sequence (DNA): TGTGCCAGCAGTGACTCGAGGGTCGGGGAGCTGTTTTTT.

This clone was seen once. The genes are TRBV2 and TRBJ2-5, with D perhaps matching TRBD1 (5 bases). V was trimmed by 5 bases and J by 5 bases, leaving 12 bases between them. CDR1 is SNHLY, CDR2 FYNNEI, per germline. This CDR3 has 13 residues. CDR3: CASSKDSYETQYF. Here the CDR3 DNA reads TGTGCCAGCAGTAAAGACAGTTATGAGACCCAGTACTTC.

The J gene is TRBJ2-5, the V gene TRBV16; a possible D gene is TRBD2 (5 bases). In germline, CDR1 is KGHSY, CDR2 FQNENV. Deletions cut 0 bases from V and 2 bases from J, with 13 bases between. The CDR3 has 16 residues. The CDR3 reads CASSQSLAAEQETQYF. CDR3 nucleotides: TGTGCCAGCAGCCAATCTCTAGCAGCGGAACAAGAGACCCAGTACTTC.

The chain carries TRBV3-1 (or the pseudogene TRBV3-2) and TRBJ2-7; 7 bases are shared with TRBD1. CDR1 is LGHDT, CDR2 YNNKEL, per germline (reference sequence). The CDR3 extends over 12 amino acids. Trimming at V came to 4 bases and at J to 7 bases, leaving 4 bases not matched to a gene. In DNA, the CDR3 is TGTGCCAGCAGCCGACAGGGAAGGGAGCAGTACTTC. Residues: CASSRQGREQYF.

The V gene is TRBV6-5, the J gene TRBJ2-5; 9 positions match TRBD1. Looked up from germline, CDR1 is MNHEY and CDR2 is SVGAGI. The CDR3 is 15 amino acids. Germline trimming cut 5 bases from V and 4 bases from J; bases unmatched to any gene: 8. The CDR3 protein is CASSSPGQGIETQYF. As DNA, the CDR3 is TGTGCCAGCAGTAGCCCGGGACAGGGTATAGAGACCCAGTACTTC.

This chain joins TRBV6-1 and TRBJ2-5; TRBD2 matches 7 bases. The germline V gene encodes CDR1 MNHNS and CDR2 SASEGT. This CDR3 contains 16 residues. J gave up 4 bases and V 4 bases, and 12 bases lay outside the gene matches. This CDR3 reads CASSALWRGGSETQYF. The CDR3, as DNA: TGTGCCAGCAGTGCCCTGTGGCGCGGGGGATCAGAGACCCAGTACTTC.

The rearrangement joins TRBV10-3 to TRBJ2-3; perhaps TRBD1 as D (5 bases). The germline V gene encodes CDR1 ENHRY and CDR2 SYGVKD. The CDR3 is made up of 17 amino acids. V lost 5 bases and J 2 bases, leaving 20 bases between the germline ends. CDR3 protein: CAISLGREIFPTDTQYF. The CDR3 DNA sequence: TGTGCCATCAGTTTGGGGCGAGAGATATTTCCCACAGATACGCAGTATTTT.

This clone was detected once. The chain is built from TRBV5-5 and TRBJ1-4; TRBD1 matches at 7 bases. This CDR3 region has 14 residues. V lost 4 bases, J lost 8 bases, and 8 bases stayed unmatched. CDR1 and CDR2 from the germline V gene are SGHKS and YYEKEE (reference sequence). CDR3 bases: TGTGCCAGCAGCCGGATTGACAGGGACGAAAAACTGTTTTTT. Its translation is CASSRIDRDEKLFF.

This clone has a handful of counts. The chain has TRBV19 and TRBJ1-2; 7 nucleotides align to TRBD1. The ends lost 2 bases at V and 8 bases at J; junction bases unmatched: 5. There are 13 residues in the CDR3. Germline V lookup: CDR1 LNHDA, CDR2 SQIVND (reference sequence). The CDR3 spells CASSIRDSEGYTF. DNA for the CDR3: TGTGCCAGTAGTATAAGGGACAGTGAGGGCTACACCTTC.

The chain employs TRBV2 and TRBJ1-5; 7 nucleotides line up with TRBD1. The CDR3 consists of 14 residues. The V gene end was trimmed by 5 bases and the J gene end by 5 bases; junction bases not matched to a gene: 6. The germline V gene encodes CDR1 SNHLY and CDR2 FYNNEI. The CDR3 nucleotides read TGTGCCAGCAGTCCGGACAGGTCCGATCAGCCCCAGCATTTT. This codes for CASSPDRSDQPQHF.

This clone was recorded once. The chain is built from TRBV2 and TRBJ2-5, with TRBD2 identical over 8 bases. There are 16 residues in the CDR3. V lost 7 bases to trimming and J lost 4 bases; unmatched junction nucleotides: 14. The germline V gene encodes CDR1 SNHLY and CDR2 FYNNEI. The CDR3 DNA reads as TGTGCCAGCAAATCCGGGCGGGGGGCCTGGATAGAGACCCAGTACTTC. Translating gives CASKSGRGAWIETQYF. Drawing the rest from reference TRBV2 and TRBJ2-5, the complete variable domain is EPEVTQTPSHQVTQMGQEVILRCVPISNHLYFYWYRQILGQKVEFLVSFYNNEISEKSEIFDDQFSVERPDGSNFTLKIRSTKLEDSAMYFCASKSGRGAWIETQYFGPGTRLLVL.

V gene TRBV2 combines with J gene TRBJ2-2, with D hard to call. CDR3 length: 13 amino acids. CDR1 and CDR2 from the germline V gene are SNHLY and FYNNEI. V dropped 4 bases and J dropped 8 bases, with 11 bases sitting between them. In DNA, the CDR3 is TGTGCCAGCAGTGGGCCTTCCCCAGGGGAGCTGTTTTTT. It specifies CASSGPSPGELFF.

This clone was recorded once. V is TRBV5-1 and J is TRBJ2-5, with 11 positions matching TRBD2. The germline V gene has CDR1 SGHRS and CDR2 YFSETQ. The CDR3 loop spans 16 amino acids. Trimming removed 0 bases from V and 1 base from J; junction bases left unmatched: 2. CDR3 region: CASSLGTSGFQETQYF. For the CDR3, the DNA is TGCGCCAGCAGCTTGGGGACTAGCGGGTTCCAAGAGACCCAGTACTTC.

The genes are TRBV28 and TRBJ2-1, with 10 bases matching TRBD2. The CDR3 totals 17 residues. The V gene end was trimmed by 2 bases and the J gene end by 4 bases; junction bases not matched to a gene: 8. Looked up from germline, CDR1 is MDHEN and CDR2 is SYDVKM. The DNA of the CDR3 is TGTGCCAGCAGTTTAATGTCTAGCGGGGGTGGGTACAATGAGCAGTTCTTC. It is translated as CASSLMSSGGGYNEQFF.

The V and J genes are TRBV5-4 and TRBJ2-7; D not resolved. This CDR3 spans 12 amino acids. Germline loops: CDR1 SGHNT, CDR2 YYREEE (reference sequence). V was trimmed by 2 bases and J by 2 bases, leaving 5 bases between them. The CDR3 loop reads CASSFGPYEQYF. The CDR3 coding sequence is TGTGCCAGCAGCTTTGGCCCCTACGAGCAGTACTTC.

The V gene is TRBV15, the J gene TRBJ2-1; TRBD1 matches at 12 bases. V trimming: 3 bases; J trimming: 2 bases; junction bases outside the gene matches: 14. The CDR3 length is 20 residues. Germline lookup yields CDR1 LNHNV and CDR2 YYDKDF (reference sequence). CDR3: CATSSFPGQGAWSAYNEQFF. The DNA of the CDR3 is TGTGCCACCAGCAGTTTTCCGGGACAGGGGGCGTGGTCCGCCTACAATGAGCAGTTCTTC.